This T cell receptor (beta chain) was recovered during a study of cytotoxic CD8 clonotypes in ibrutinib-treated CLL. TCRdb keeps only in-frame clones here, not all; method: immunoSEQ multiplex PCR. The sample carries approximately 45,000 clones, about two thirds recorded once. The sequence was collected from a human donor with chronic lymphocytic leukemia. The sequencing used PBMCs, collected after 12 months of ibrutinib treatment.

The CDR3 loop reads CASSQVFGEQFF. The CDR3 nucleotides are TGCGCCAGCAGCCAGGTCTTCGGTGAGCAGTTCTTC. The genes are TRBV4-1 and TRBJ2-1; D not certain. The CDR3 consists of 12 residues. V lost 3 bases, J lost 9 bases, and 9 bases lay in between. From germline, CDR1 is MGHRA and CDR2 YSYEKL.